This TCR beta chain originates from a study of T-cell memory formation after mild COVID-19. Study observations and caveats: Prior to infection, memory already included some responding clones, suggesting cross-reactive memory joined. In second-wave clones peaking day 37, SARS-CoV-2 specificity remained unconfirmed.

MiXCR was run by TCRdb on the 5' RACE reads, yielding one entry per CDR3 protein. The table has approximately 290,000 distinct CDR3 sequences, approximately 7.6% seen once. This clonotype was seen a few times. Antigen: not known. The CDR3 has 14 residues. CDR1 is SGHRS, CDR2 YFSETQ, per germline. Trimming took 3 bases from V and 8 from J, leaving 16 bases between them. The V gene is TRBV5-1, the J gene TRBJ2-3; a possible D gene is TRBD2 (6 bases). This TCR was sampled from a man younger than 35 who had mild COVID-19 (a few samples of this study predate the infection). Cell type and time point are not known. The specimen was PBMCs or a T cell subset sorted from them (not recorded which). The CDR3 DNA follows: TGCGCCAGCAGCTCGGGACGGGGACTTGGTACGCAGTATTTT. Translating gives CASSSGRGLGTQYF.